This passage covers 20 T cell receptor beta chains from one sample sequenced in a study of cytomegalovirus exposure and HLA in healthy donors. With 60 Vbeta and 13 Jbeta primers, the PCR was carried out. Produced via immunoSEQ multiplex PCR; TCRdb's table is partial and in-frame only. The sample has fewer than 90,000 clones, about 76% seen once. The sequencing input was PBMCs. These receptors came from a woman aged 40-49 years in good health and CMV-seropositive.

This clone showed up just once. J is TRBJ1-1 and V is TRBV7-9; D not resolved. Trimming took 4 bases from V and 3 from J, leaving 12 bases between them. Per the germline V gene, CDR1 is SEHNR and CDR2 is FQNEAQ (reference sequence). The CDR3 consists of 14 residues. For the CDR3, the DNA is TGTGCCAGCAGCTCCACAAGGAGTGACACTGAAGCTTTCTTT. It yields the protein CASSSTRSDTEAFF.

V gene TRBV6-5 combines with J gene TRBJ2-7, with 8 nucleotides matching TRBD2. CDR1 and CDR2 from the germline V gene are MNHEY and SVGAGI. The CDR3 extends over 12 amino acids. V lost 7 bases to trimming and J lost 2 bases; unmatched junction nucleotides: 1. The chain's CDR3 is CASTGGPYEQYF. CDR3 DNA sequence: TGTGCCAGCACGGGAGGGCCCTACGAGCAGTACTTC.

The chain has TRBV5-5 and TRBJ1-4, with a possible D match to TRBD1 (5 bases). Germline CDR1 and CDR2: SGHKS and YYEKEE (reference sequence). This CDR3 region has 15 residues. V was shortened by 4 bases and J by 0 bases, with 10 bases between the two germline ends. CDR3: CASSIGHTTNEKLFF. The CDR3 DNA sequence: TGTGCCAGCAGCATCGGACACACAACTAATGAAAAACTGTTTTTT.

This chain uses TRBV18 with TRBJ2-6, with no clear D. V lost 3 bases and J lost 0, with 9 bases in between. The CDR3 contains 16 residues. Germline values: CDR1 KGHSH, CDR2 LQKENI. The CDR3 protein is CASSPGLYSGANVLTF. The CDR3 nucleotides read TGTGCCAGCTCACCGGGCCTGTACTCTGGGGCCAACGTCCTGACTTTC. Supplemented by reference TRBV18 and TRBJ2-6, the full variable domain reads NAGVMQNPRHLVRRRGQEARLRCSPMKGHSHVYWYRQLPEEGLKFMVYLQKENIIDESGMPKERFSAEFPKEGPSILRIQQVVRGDSAAYFCASSPGLYSGANVLTFGAGSRLTVL.

The chain joins TRBV9 to TRBJ2-1; TRBD1 is a possible D gene (6 bases). Germline V gene sequence: CDR1 SGDLS, CDR2 YYNGEE. V dropped 0 bases and J dropped 6 bases, with 13 bases sitting between them. There are 15 residues in the CDR3. CDR3 coding DNA: TGTGCCAGCAGCGTAGGGGGGCGACGGCCCAATGAGCAGTTCTTC. Protein sequence: CASSVGGRRPNEQFF.

The gene calls are TRBV2 and TRBJ2-1; D might be TRBD2 (5 bases). Trimming stripped 2 bases from V and 5 bases from J, with 13 bases between. The CDR3 covers 15 residues. Germline CDR1 is SNHLY and CDR2 is FYNNEI. This chain's CDR3 is CASSEPGSQDNEQFF. Written as DNA, the CDR3 is TGTGCCAGCAGTGAACCGGGGAGCCAGGACAATGAGCAGTTCTTC.

The chain recombines TRBV7-8 with TRBJ2-1, with D perhaps TRBD2 (6 bases). V lost 5 bases and J 2 bases, leaving 13 bases between the germline ends. The CDR3 runs 15 residues. Germline values: CDR1 SGHVS, CDR2 FQNEAQ. The CDR3 reads CASSRRGNPYNEQFF. As DNA, the CDR3 is TGTGCCAGCAGCCGCCGGGGGAACCCCTACAATGAGCAGTTCTTC. Supplemented by reference TRBV7-8 and TRBJ2-1, the full variable domain reads GAGVSQSPRYKVAKRGQDVALRCDPISGHVSLFWYQQALGQGPEFLTYFQNEAQLDKSGLPSDRFFAERPEGSVSTLKIQRTQQEDSAVYLCASSRRGNPYNEQFFGPGTRLTVL.

The chain couples TRBV7-2 to TRBJ1-5; 8 positions match TRBD1. The CDR3 has 15 residues. V was pared by 5 bases and J by 4 bases, with 7 bases of the junction left unmatched. Germline V gene data show CDR1 as SGHTA and CDR2 as FQGNSA. For the CDR3, the DNA is TGTGCCAGCAGCCCATGGACAGGGTGGAATCAGCCCCAGCATTTT. Protein product: CASSPWTGWNQPQHF.

The V and J genes are TRBV5-8 and TRBJ2-7; the match to TRBD1 covers 7 bases. Germline lookup yields CDR1 SGHTS and CDR2 YDEGEE. J was trimmed by 2 bases and V by 3 bases; bases with no gene match: 11. This CDR3 is 16 amino acids long. CDR3 sequence: CASSWAGRGSPYEQYF. In DNA, the CDR3 is TGTGCCAGCAGCTGGGCGGGCAGGGGGTCTCCCTACGAGCAGTACTTC. Filled out from reference TRBV5-8 and TRBJ2-7, the complete variable domain reads EAGVTQSPTHLIKTRGQQATLRCSPISGHTSVYWYQQALGLGLQFLLWYDEGEERNRGNFPPRFSGRQFPNYSSELNVNALELEDSALYLCASSWAGRGSPYEQYFGPGTRLTVT.

The gene calls are TRBV19 and TRBJ1-5; TRBD1 matches 8 bases. Germline assignment: CDR1 LNHDA and CDR2 SQIVND (reference sequence). The V gene end was trimmed by 8 bases and the J gene end by 4 bases; junction bases not matched to a gene: 13. This CDR3 has 16 residues. CDR3 nucleotide sequence: TGTGCCAGTTCCCCTCCGATATGGACAGGGAATCAGCCCCAGCATTTT. This sequence encodes CASSPPIWTGNQPQHF.

Comment on this clone: One end of the junction varies from germline; a read error may be responsible. Different DNA sequences within this sample yield the same CDR3. This sequence joins TRBV25-1 and TRBJ1-2; D is uncertain. Germline V gene data show CDR1 as MGHDK and CDR2 as SYGVNS. CDR3 size: 11 residues. The CDR3 spells CASRSGIYYTF. The CDR3 region has the DNA TGCGCCAGCAGGAGCGGGATTTACTACACCTTC.

The chain couples TRBV27 to TRBJ1-1, with 7 positions matching TRBD1. Germline CDR1 is MNHEY and CDR2 is SMNVEV (reference sequence). This CDR3 is 13 amino acids long. V shed 3 bases, J shed 4 bases, and the junction held 2 bases outside the gene matches. The CDR3 DNA is TGTGCCAGCAGTTTTAAGGGGGCCACTGAAGCTTTCTTT. It encodes CASSFKGATEAFF.

The chain joins TRBV9 to TRBJ1-1; no clear D. Germline V gene data show CDR1 as SGDLS and CDR2 as YYNGEE. The CDR3 loop spans 15 amino acids. With 4 bases removed from V and 1 base from J, the gap between germline ends came to 14 bases. The CDR3 sequence is CASSTLVGSNTEAFF. As DNA, the CDR3 is TGTGCCAGCAGCACCCTGGTGGGCTCGAACACTGAAGCTTTCTTT. Full variable domain (missing parts from reference TRBV9 and TRBJ1-1): DSGVTQTPKHLITATGQRVTLRCSPRSGDLSVYWYQQSLDQGLQFLIQYYNGEERAKGNILERFSAQQFPDLHSELNLSSLELGDSALYFCASSTLVGSNTEAFFGQGTRLTVV.

The genes are TRBV11-2 and TRBJ2-7, with TRBD2 as a possible D gene (6 bases). Germline-derived CDR1 and CDR2 are SGHAT and FQNNGV. The CDR3 length is 15 residues. Trimming pared 1 base from V and 1 base from J, leaving 11 bases between. Here the CDR3 DNA reads TGTGCCAGCAGCTTAGCCTTAGGAGGGTCCTACGAGCAGTACTTC. This codes for CASSLALGGSYEQYF. Looking up the rest from reference TRBV11-2 and TRBJ2-7 gives the full variable domain: EAGVAQSPRYKIIEKRQSVAFWCNPISGHATLYWYQQILGQGPKLLIQFQNNGVVDDSQLPKDRFSAERLKGVDSTLKIQPAKLEDSAVYLCASSLALGGSYEQYFGPGTRLTVT.

The chain joins TRBV2 to TRBJ2-7, with D perhaps TRBD1 (6 bases). The CDR3 is 14 amino acids. Deletions cut 4 bases from V and 3 bases from J, with 13 bases between. Per germline, CDR1 SNHLY and CDR2 FYNNEI. CDR3 DNA sequence: TGTGCCAGCAGTGCGAAGGGGGAAGGCTACGAGCAGTACTTC. Protein: CASSAKGEGYEQYF.

This chain joins TRBV27 and TRBJ2-3, with 8 nucleotides matching TRBD2. Germline V gives CDR1 MNHEY, CDR2 SMNVEV (reference sequence). The CDR3 has 19 amino acids. V lost 5 bases and J lost 6; bases outside the gene matches: 22. The CDR3 is CASSPNSNRWSGSGDTQYF. The CDR3 DNA is TGTGCCAGCAGTCCAAACTCCAATCGTTGGAGCGGGAGTGGTGATACGCAGTATTTT.

The V call is TRBV19, the J call TRBJ2-7; 10 positions match TRBD1. CDR3 length: 15 residues. In germline, CDR1 is LNHDA, CDR2 SQIVND (reference sequence). After removal of 3 bases from V and 0 bases from J, the junction contained 2 bases not matched to a gene. For the CDR3, the DNA is TGTGCCAGTAGTATGGGGACAGGGGCCTCCTACGAGCAGTACTTC. Protein product: CASSMGTGASYEQYF. Looking up the rest from reference TRBV19 and TRBJ2-7 gives the full variable domain: DGGITQSPKYLFRKEGQNVTLSCEQNLNHDAMYWYRQDPGQGLRLIYYSQIVNDFQKGDIAEGYSVSREKKESFPLTVTSAQKNPTAFYLCASSMGTGASYEQYFGPGTRLTVT.

This chain links TRBV30 with TRBJ2-3; TRBD2 might be the D (7 bases). Per the germline V gene, CDR1 is GTSNPN and CDR2 is SVGIG (reference sequence). This CDR3 is built from 14 residues. V was clipped by 4 bases and J by 5 bases, with 16 bases between them. CDR3 sequence reads: CAWNWRGQGDTQYF. The CDR3 region has the DNA TGTGCCTGGAACTGGCGGGGGCAGGGAGATACGCAGTATTTT.

The J gene is TRBJ2-7, the V gene TRBV13; 8 nucleotides line up with TRBD2. This CDR3 spans 15 amino acids. Germline V lookup: CDR1 PRHDT, CDR2 FYEKMQ (reference sequence). The junction had 5 bases not matched to a gene; V was cut back by 2 bases and J by 2 bases. CDR3 in DNA: TGTGCCAGCAGCTTAATGTTAGCGGGACCCTACGAGCAGTACTTC. Its translation is CASSLMLAGPYEQYF.

The rearrangement links TRBV27 to TRBJ2-5; possibly TRBD1 for D (5 bases). CDR1 and CDR2 from the germline V gene are MNHEY and SMNVEV (reference sequence). The CDR3 totals 14 residues. Deletions cut 4 bases from V and 5 bases from J, with 14 bases between. The chain's CDR3 is CASSSGPPDETQYF. CDR3 bases: TGTGCCAGCAGTTCAGGGCCGCCGGACGAGACCCAGTACTTC.